This TCR beta chain was identified during a study of T cell repertoires in cytomegalovirus infection. Study-level information: The authors used CMV epitopes that were HLA-C-restricted (recently identified) and HLA-B-restricted (well studied). Signatures in public TCR beta sequences pointed to both CMV infection and matching HLA type.

In TCRdb, the reads were re-called with MiXCR into one record per CDR3 protein. The table lists around 750,000 distinct CDR3 sequences, approximately 30% of them singletons, with around 11% in the top ten. General study findings and limits: Based on cumulative public TCR beta family frequency, carriers of CMV plus the relevant HLA were identified.

As concerns this clonotype: As yet, its antigen is unknown.

Material: cultured CD8+ T cells from PBMCs, obtained from culture after CMV antigen stimulation. This clonotype was sampled from a human donor in good health (CMV status not recorded). Some clones in this sample may be carry-over from other donors' samples.

CDR3 region: CASSEYWARGDTQYF. CDR3 DNA sequence: TGTGCCAGCAGTGAATATTGGGCTAGAGGAGATACGCAGTATTTT. The chain carries TRBV2 and TRBJ2-3, with D unresolved. The V end lost 2 bases, the J end lost 5 bases, and 14 bases lay between the germline ends. The CDR3 extends over 15 amino acids. Per the germline V gene, CDR1 is SNHLY and CDR2 is FYNNEI.